This T cell receptor (beta chain) is drawn from a study of cytomegalovirus exposure and HLA in healthy donors. This clone was observed a handful of times. 13 Jbeta primers and 60 Vbeta primers were used for the PCR. Sequencing used immunoSEQ multiplex PCR; TCRdb keeps in-frame clones, though not all of them. The table shows approximately 190,000 clones, with approximately 84% occurring only once. The V gene's germline CDR1 is SGHTA and CDR2 FQGNSA. The CDR3 runs 14 residues. The V gene lost 5 bases and the J gene lost 1 base, with 9 bases spanning the gap. The chain couples TRBV7-2 to TRBJ2-4, with D uncertain. The sample comprised PBMCs. The sequence derives from a man aged 50 or older in good health and CMV-seronegative. CDR3 in amino acids: CASSANSAKNIQYF. The CDR3 nucleotides are TGTGCCAGCAGCGCGAATTCGGCCAAAAACATTCAGTACTTC.